The next 13 T cell receptor beta chains were all read from a single sample in a study of T cell responses to AZD1222 COVID-19 vaccine. Profiled with immunoSEQ multiplex PCR; TCRdb holds only in-frame clones, not every one. Among around 140,000 clones listed, approximately 92% were seen once. Specimen: peripheral blood, collected 28 days after the second AZD1222 dose. The receptors were sampled from an adult who received the AZD1222 COVID-19 vaccine.

The J gene is TRBJ2-2, the V gene TRBV7-2; tentatively, D is TRBD1 (7 bases). This CDR3 is built from 14 residues. The germline V gene encodes CDR1 SGHTA and CDR2 FQGNSA. V lost 9 bases and J lost 4, with 15 bases in between. CDR3 coding DNA: TGTGCCAGTCCCAGGGGGGTACGCACCGGGGAGCTGTTTTTT. It codes for CASPRGVRTGELFF. The full variable domain, in which reference TRBV7-2 and TRBJ2-2 provide the parts outside the CDR3, is GAGVSQSPSNKVTEKGKDVELRCDPISGHTALYWYRQSLGQGLEFLIYFQGNSAPDKSGLPSDRFSAERTGGSVSTLTIQRTQQEDSAVYLCASPRGVRTGELFFGEGSRLTVL.

In its sample, this clone was seen once. This rearrangement joins TRBV7-9 to TRBJ2-3; D may be TRBD2 (5 bases). CDR1 and CDR2 from the germline V gene are SEHNR and FQNEAQ (reference sequence). Trimming removed 3 bases at V and 4 bases at J, with 14 bases between. The CDR3 extends over 15 amino acids. The CDR3 DNA is TGTGCCAGCAGCTTTTCTAGCCTAGGTGCAGATACGCAGTATTTT. Translation gives CASSFSSLGADTQYF.

The chain uses TRBV18 and TRBJ2-5; D possibly matches TRBD1 or TRBD2 (5 bases each). The length of the CDR3 is 12 residues. In germline, CDR1 is KGHSH, CDR2 LQKENI. Trimming took off 1 base at V and 5 bases at J, with 5 bases between the two ends. This CDR3 reads CASSPRGETQYF. CDR3 DNA sequence: TGTGCCAGCTCACCACGGGGGGAGACCCAGTACTTC. The full variable domain, rest sourced from reference TRBV18 and TRBJ2-5, is NAGVMQNPRHLVRRRGQEARLRCSPMKGHSHVYWYRQLPEEGLKFMVYLQKENIIDESGMPKERFSAEFPKEGPSILRIQQVVRGDSAAYFCASSPRGETQYFGPGTRLLVL.

The chain recombines TRBV28 with TRBJ1-5, with a possible D match to TRBD1 (6 bases). Germline V gene data show CDR1 as MDHEN and CDR2 as SYDVKM. There are 13 residues in the CDR3. Trimming removed 9 bases from V and 5 bases from J, with 14 bases in between. The CDR3 DNA sequence: TGTGCCAGTCGGGGGCAAGCCGATCAGCCCCAGCATTTT. Its protein product is CASRGQADQPQHF.

The chain links TRBV10-3 to TRBJ2-1; D unclear. The CDR3 has 15 amino acids. V shed 0 bases and J shed 2 bases, with 8 bases lying between them. From germline, CDR1 is ENHRY and CDR2 SYGVKD. DNA of the CDR3: TGTGCCATCAGTGAGTCGGCACTTGCCTACAATGAGCAGTTCTTC. It specifies CAISESALAYNEQFF.

This chain uses TRBV9 with TRBJ2-1; D not resolved. CDR1 SGDLS and CDR2 YYNGEE come from the germline V gene. V lost 4 bases, J lost 1 base, and 24 bases lay in between. The CDR3 length is 19 residues. Here the CDR3 DNA reads TGTGCCAGCAGCCAGGACGTTGGGGTCAGGTTTGGATCCTACAATGAGCAGTTCTTC. Translated: CASSQDVGVRFGSYNEQFF.

This clone was found once. V is TRBV27 and J is TRBJ1-5; TRBD1 might be the D (5 bases). V was shortened by 8 bases and J by 6 bases, with 14 bases between the two germline ends. The CDR3 runs to 13 residues. Germline CDR1 reads MNHEY; CDR2 reads SMNVEV (reference sequence). The DNA of the CDR3 is TGTGCCAGCGGGGCACGGGGTGGTCAGCCCCAGCATTTT. Encoded protein: CASGARGGQPQHF.

The rearrangement uses TRBV28 and TRBJ2-5, with D perhaps matching TRBD1 or TRBD2 (5 bases each). V was cut by 5 bases and J by 5 bases, with 15 bases left in between. The CDR3 extends over 14 amino acids. Germline CDR1 reads MDHEN; CDR2 reads SYDVKM. CDR3 in DNA: TGTGCCAGCAGTCGGGGCTCTCGGGTGGAGACCCAGTACTTC. This translates into CASSRGSRVETQYF. The full variable domain, completed using reference TRBV28 and TRBJ2-5, is DVKVTQSSRYLVKRTGEKVFLECVQDMDHENMFWYRQDPGLGLRLIYFSYDVKMKEKGDIPEGYSVSREKKERFSLILESASTNQTSMYLCASSRGSRVETQYFGPGTRLLVL.

The rearrangement links TRBV28 to TRBJ2-7; D unresolved. Germline loops: CDR1 MDHEN, CDR2 SYDVKM. The CDR3 length is 15 residues. The ends were cut back, 3 bases at V and 2 bases at J, with 14 bases in the middle. The CDR3 DNA sequence: TGTGCCAGCAGTTTCCTGGGGTTACAGACCTACGAGCAGTACTTC. Translated: CASSFLGLQTYEQYF.

The chain couples TRBV28 to TRBJ2-3; TRBD1 matches at 8 bases. The CDR3 length is 11 residues. The V segment lost 6 bases and the J segment 11 bases; nucleotides outside the gene matches: 4. In germline, CDR1 is MDHEN, CDR2 SYDVKM. In DNA form, the CDR3 reads TGTGCCAGCAGAGGGGACAGGAAGCAGTATTTT. Translating it yields CASRGDRKQYF.

The chain links TRBV24-1 to TRBJ2-5, with no clear D. The CDR3 covers 14 residues. V lost 4 bases to trimming and J lost 5 bases, with 13 bases between them. The V gene's germline CDR1 is KGHDR and CDR2 SFDVKD. The CDR3 loop reads CATSDSIHTETQYF. The DNA for the CDR3 is TGTGCCACCAGTGACTCGATACACACGGAGACCCAGTACTTC.

The chain joins TRBV19 to TRBJ1-1; weak D call: TRBD1 (5 bases). The ends were cut back, 1 base at V and 4 bases at J, with 10 bases in the middle. The CDR3 totals 14 residues. The germline V gene encodes CDR1 LNHDA and CDR2 SQIVND (reference sequence). Written as DNA, the CDR3 is TGTGCCAGTAGTATAGCGGCCCAGGGCACTGAAGCTTTCTTT. It yields the protein CASSIAAQGTEAFF.

This rearrangement joins TRBV12-5 to TRBJ2-1; unclear D gene. Germline-derived CDR1 and CDR2 are LGHNT and FRNRAP. V lost 1 base and J lost 5, with 9 bases in between. CDR3 length: 14 amino acids. The CDR3 spells CASGLGPNNNEQFF. The DNA for the CDR3 is TGTGCTAGTGGTTTGGGGCCCAATAACAATGAGCAGTTCTTC.